The source of this T cell receptor beta chain is a study of cytotoxic CD8 clonotypes in ibrutinib-treated CLL. As for the study in general: Sample averages reached around 270,000 productive templates and approximately 93,000 productive rearrangements.

Germline trimming cut 4 bases from V and 1 base from J; bases unmatched to any gene: 5. The CDR3 has 15 amino acids. CDR1 is SGHAT and CDR2 is FQNNGV in the germline V gene. On this clone: What it recognizes is unknown.

General study results and limits: Public clonotypes, an uncommon group, contracted or remained stable on treatment.

Sequencing was designed to attain a depth spanning 1 in 200,000 to 1 in 1 million T cells. Only in-frame clones appear in the TCRdb table, and some are missing; sequencing was by immunoSEQ multiplex PCR. This sample carries some 130,000 clones, around 93% of them seen once, and the ten largest clones take roughly 10%. V usage is TRBV11-2 and J usage is TRBJ2-5; 8 bases align to TRBD2. The sequence was obtained from a human donor with chronic lymphocytic leukemia. The starting material was PBMCs, obtained after 12 months of ibrutinib treatment. In DNA, the CDR3 is TGTGCCAGCAGCTCCATCGGGAGGGCCCAAGAGACCCAGTACTTC. Amino acid sequence: CASSSIGRAQETQYF.